Reported below is one T cell receptor (beta chain). Per the original data handling: How many nucleated cells were present was estimated from reference gene primer amplification. Here immunoSEQ multiplex PCR was the method, and the copy in TCRdb shows in-frame clones only, minus some. The D gene and trimming were derived from the DNA, and the V and J assignments and clone size from that table. This table holds almost 200,000 clones, roughly 90% found once. This sample is drawn from a study of blood T cell repertoires in COVID-19. Across the whole study: In each case, the material was cDNA or gDNA derived from T cells, B-cell-depleted T cells, or PBMCs.

Germline loops: CDR1 PRHDT, CDR2 FYEKMQ (reference sequence). The V gene lost 2 bases and the J gene lost 7 bases, with 11 bases spanning the gap. The CDR3 is 13 residues long. Cohort 3 donors counted as recovered after two negative PCRs, clearance, or resolved symptoms. This TCR was recovered from a woman younger than 35 who had recovered from COVID-19. J is TRBJ1-1 and V is TRBV13, with D tentatively TRBD1 (6 bases). What was sequenced was PBMCs or T cells enriched from blood (not recorded which). CDR3 loop: CASSLSGVYEAFF. CDR3 in DNA: TGTGCCAGCAGCTTATCAGGGGTGTATGAAGCTTTCTTT.